This paragraph reports one T cell receptor (beta chain). What it binds is not known. CD4+ naive, central memory, regulatory and stem cell-like memory cells were sorted via CD45RO/CCR7/CD25/CD127/CD95/CD27. The sample comes from a study of beta chain features in type 1 diabetes. About the study: Sorted cells numbering over 95,000,000 were examined across all samples. Whole-study results and caveats: Patients with Type 1 diabetes showed moderately but significantly shorter TCRB CDR3s in all four CD4+ subsets. Any HLA type influence on TCRB rearrangement was left unresolved here.

V was pared by 3 bases and J by 1 base, with 13 bases between. The CDR3 is made up of 16 amino acids. CDR1 is SGDLS and CDR2 is YYNGEE in the germline V gene. Investigators reverse transcribed all isolated RNA, so they sequenced expressed TCRB transcripts. Sequencing used immunoSEQ multiplex PCR; TCRdb keeps in-frame clones, though not all of them. The sample holds approximately 600,000 clones, around 12% seen once. The TCR comes from a man aged 30 to 39 with type 1 diabetes. The V call is TRBV9, the J call TRBJ2-2; TRBD2 might be the D (6 bases). Specimen: naive CD4+ T cells from blood. CDR3 residues: CASSGTGDGNTGELFF. The CDR3 nucleotides are TGTGCCAGCAGCGGGACGGGGGATGGGAACACCGGGGAGCTGTTTTTT.